This is a list of T cell receptor beta chains from one sample in a study of CD8+ T cells in alopecia areata. Libraries were prepared by immunoSEQ multiplex PCR; TCRdb keeps only in-frame clonotypes and omits some of them. Seen here are around 140,000 clones, 45% to 65% observed once, and the top ten hold approximately 16%. The source material was CD8+ T cells sorted from blood, sampled at week 4, from a patient treated with tofacitinib. The receptors shown here come from a human donor with alopecia areata. The CDR3 runs from the conserved cysteine through the conserved F or W. Fields, in order: J gene, clone size, V gene, D gene, CDR3 protein, CDR3 DNA. The D gene is left open where the match is weak. Clone size appears in some rows only: once, few, many, or a class for an expanded clone.

>TRBJ2-1|-|TRBV30|TRBD2
CAWTSGYNEQFF
TGTGCCTGGACTAGCGGGTACAATGAGCAGTTCTTC
>TRBJ2-7|-|TRBV5-6|TRBD1
CASSLAGTGGMDEQYF
TGTGCCAGCAGCTTGGCCGGGACAGGGGGGATGGACGAGCAGTACTTC
>TRBJ2-7|-|TRBV7-3|TRBD2
CASSPGPSTSGVLYEQYF
TGTGCCAGCAGCCCCGGACCGTCGACTAGCGGGGTTCTCTACGAGCAGTACTTC
>TRBJ1-1|-|TRBV29-1|-
CSVEDLGWGGTEAFF
TGCAGCGTTGAAGATCTAGGTTGGGGGGGCACTGAAGCTTTCTTT
>TRBJ2-7|-|TRBV23-1|-
CASSQKEGVGYEQYF
TGCGCCAGCAGTCAAAAGGAGGGGGTTGGCTACGAGCAGTACTTC
>TRBJ2-5|-|TRBV5-1|-
CASRGGRETQYF
TGCGCCAGCAGGGGGGGCCGGGAGACCCAGTACTTC
>TRBJ2-7|once|TRBV29-1|TRBD2
CSVEGGGYEQYF
TGCAGCGTTGAGGGCGGGGGGTACGAGCAGTACTTC
>TRBJ2-3|-|TRBV18|-
CASSPPGADTQYF
TGTGCCAGCTCACCACCGGGGGCAGATACGCAGTATTTT
>TRBJ2-5|-|TRBV19|TRBD1
CASSLDREETQYF
TGTGCCAGTAGCCTCGACAGGGAAGAGACCCAGTACTTC
>TRBJ2-1|-|TRBV19|TRBD1
CASSLWGQSYEQFF
TGTGCCAGTAGTCTCTGGGGACAGAGCTATGAGCAGTTCTTC
>TRBJ2-3|few|TRBV6-5|TRBD2
CASSYGASGVTDTQYF
TGTGCCAGCAGTTACGGGGCTAGCGGGGTCACAGATACGCAGTATTTT
>TRBJ1-1|-|TRBV29-1|TRBD1
CSVGQGAEAFF
TGCAGCGTTGGACAGGGGGCTGAAGCTTTCTTT
>TRBJ1-5|-|TRBV30|TRBD1
CAWSVTTGVQPQHF
TGTGCCTGGAGTGTAACCACAGGGGTTCAGCCCCAGCATTTT
>TRBJ2-5|-|TRBV13|TRBD2
CASSQSGGAETQYF
TGTGCCAGCAGTCAAAGCGGGGGGGCAGAGACCCAGTACTTC
>TRBJ2-1|-|TRBV6-5|-
CASSYRAYNEQFF
TGTGCCAGCAGTTACCGGGCGTACAATGAGCAGTTCTTC
>TRBJ2-7|-|TRBV5-6|TRBD1
CASRGQDLYEQYF
TGTGCCAGCAGGGGACAGGACCTCTACGAGCAGTACTTC